A selection of T cell receptor beta chains follows, all from one sample in a study of vaccination and CD4 T cells after COVID-19. Antigens for these TCRs are unknown. Using its own MiXCR run on the PCR reads, TCRdb lists one record per CDR3 protein. The sample records about 4,600 distinct CDR3 sequences, about 30% being singletons. The sequencing input was CD4+ T cells from blood, cultured in vitro. These receptors came from a human donor who had recovered from COVID-19. Each CDR3 is given with its conserved first and last residue. D genes are given only for firm matches.

v_call,d_call,j_call,cdr3_aa
TRBV24-1,TRBD2,TRBJ2-7,CATSDLPSGRVGRGTYEQYF
TRBV12-5,TRBD2,TRBJ2-5,CASGVSGRGTQYF
TRBV28,.,TRBJ1-2,CASRLQGYGYTF
TRBV7-8,TRBD2,TRBJ2-1,CASSLDGGRALRQFF
TRBV27,.,TRBJ1-6,CASGGTKSLPLHF
TRBV19,TRBD2,TRBJ2-5,CASSISTSVEAQYF
TRBV5-1,.,TRBJ1-2,CASSPDGGNYGYTF
TRBV12-3/TRBV12-4,TRBD1,TRBJ1-1,CASSLNRQGDAEAFF
TRBV20-1,.,TRBJ2-5,CSGQEGQETQYF
TRBV7-8,TRBD1,TRBJ2-3,CASSLARVRTGGYDTQYF
TRBV28,.,TRBJ1-5,CASSSQGQPQHF
TRBV20-1,.,TRBJ2-2,CSAREWNTGELFF
TRBV15,.,TRBJ1-2,CATSRDRPDSLYGYTF
TRBV7-3,TRBD1,TRBJ2-4,CASSQGQGENIQYF
TRBV11-1,.,TRBJ1-2,CASSPHNILNSGYTF
TRBV30,.,TRBJ1-1,CAWSALGGGAYTEAFF
TRBV2,TRBD1,TRBJ1-2,CASRKDRGGGYTF
TRBV4-1,.,TRBJ2-6,CASSQREFGANVLTF
TRBV11-3,TRBD1,TRBJ2-7,CASSLASGTEYEQYF
TRBV11-3,.,TRBJ1-2,CASSLLNYGYTF
TRBV7-9,.,TRBJ1-2,CASSLGEASGYTF
TRBV7-2,TRBD1,TRBJ1-6,CASSLYRGSPLHF
TRBV9,.,TRBJ1-6,CASSEGQGAPYNSPLHF
TRBV6-1,.,TRBJ1-1,CASRRGRRAADTEAFF
TRBV18,TRBD1,TRBJ1-6,CASSPLRTGGGFNSPLHF
TRBV29-1,TRBD1,TRBJ1-1,CSVTTGMNTEAFF